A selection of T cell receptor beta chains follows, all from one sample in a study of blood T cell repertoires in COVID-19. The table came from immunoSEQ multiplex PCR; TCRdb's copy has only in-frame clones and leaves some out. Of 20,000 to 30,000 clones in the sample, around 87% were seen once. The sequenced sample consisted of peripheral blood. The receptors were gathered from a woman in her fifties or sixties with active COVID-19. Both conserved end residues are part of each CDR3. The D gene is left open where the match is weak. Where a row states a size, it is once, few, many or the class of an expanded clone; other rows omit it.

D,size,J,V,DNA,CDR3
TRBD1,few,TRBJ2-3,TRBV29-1,TGCAGCGGCCAACAGGGGGCAGGGACAGATACGCAGTATTTT,CSGQQGAGTDTQYF
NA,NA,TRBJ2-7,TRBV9,TGTGCCAGCAGCGCCGAGGACTACGAGCAGTACTTC,CASSAEDYEQYF
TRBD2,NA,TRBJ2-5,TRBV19,TGTGCCAGTAGTGGCGGGAGGGGGGAGACCCAGTACTTC,CASSGGRGETQYF
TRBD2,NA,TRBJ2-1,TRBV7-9,TGTGCCAGCAGCGCAATACCGGGACTAGCGACTAATGAGCAGTTCTTC,CASSAIPGLATNEQFF
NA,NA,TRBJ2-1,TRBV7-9,TGTGCCAGCAGCCAAGACCTTAGCGGAACTGCGGATGAGCAGTTCTTC,CASSQDLSGTADEQFF
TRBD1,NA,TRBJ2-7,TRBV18,TGTGCCAGCTCAAAACCCGGGACAGGGGGCTACGAGCAGTACTTC,CASSKPGTGGYEQYF
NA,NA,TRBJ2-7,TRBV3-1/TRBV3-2,TGTGCCAGCAGCGCAGTACGGGGTGGGGAGCAGTACTTC,CASSAVRGGEQYF
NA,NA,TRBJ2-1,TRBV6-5,TGTGCCAGCAGTTACTCGGGGGAGACAGGCTCCCATGAGCAGTTCTTC,CASSYSGETGSHEQFF
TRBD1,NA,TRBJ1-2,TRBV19,TGTGCCAGTAGTACACAGGGGGCGGGTTTCTATGGCTACACCTTC,CASSTQGAGFYGYTF
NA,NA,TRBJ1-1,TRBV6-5,TGTGCCAGCAGTTACTCGTTAAGCCGCACTGAAGCTTTCTTT,CASSYSLSRTEAFF